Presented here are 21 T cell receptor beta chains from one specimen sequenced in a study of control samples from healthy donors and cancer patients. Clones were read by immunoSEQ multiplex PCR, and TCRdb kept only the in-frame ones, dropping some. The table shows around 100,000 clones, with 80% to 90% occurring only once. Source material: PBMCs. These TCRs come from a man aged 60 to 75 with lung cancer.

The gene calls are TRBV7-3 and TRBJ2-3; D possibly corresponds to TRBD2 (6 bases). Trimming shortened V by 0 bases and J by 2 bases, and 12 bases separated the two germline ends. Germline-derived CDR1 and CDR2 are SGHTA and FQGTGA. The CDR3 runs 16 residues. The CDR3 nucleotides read TGTGCCAGCAGCTTAACAACGGGGGAACCCACAGATACGCAGTATTTT. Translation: CASSLTTGEPTDTQYF.

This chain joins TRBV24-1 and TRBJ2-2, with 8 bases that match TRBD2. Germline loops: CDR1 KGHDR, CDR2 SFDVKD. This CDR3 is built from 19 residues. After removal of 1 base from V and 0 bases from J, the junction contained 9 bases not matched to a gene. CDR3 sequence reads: CATSDLMTGGLANTGELFF. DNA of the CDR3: TGTGCCACCAGTGATTTAATGACGGGGGGGCTAGCGAACACCGGGGAGCTGTTTTTT.

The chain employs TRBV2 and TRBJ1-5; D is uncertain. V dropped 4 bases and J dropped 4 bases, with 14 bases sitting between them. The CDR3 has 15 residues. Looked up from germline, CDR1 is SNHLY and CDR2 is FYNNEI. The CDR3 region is CASSVSGRGNQPQHF. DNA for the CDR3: TGTGCCAGCAGTGTTTCTGGGCGCGGGAATCAGCCCCAGCATTTT.

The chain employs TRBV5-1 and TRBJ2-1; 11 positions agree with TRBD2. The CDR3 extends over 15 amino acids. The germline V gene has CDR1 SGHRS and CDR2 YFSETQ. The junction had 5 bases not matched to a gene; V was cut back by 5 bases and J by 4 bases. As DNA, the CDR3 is TGCGCCAGCAGTGTTGGACTAGCGGGTTACAATGAGCAGTTCTTC. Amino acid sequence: CASSVGLAGYNEQFF.

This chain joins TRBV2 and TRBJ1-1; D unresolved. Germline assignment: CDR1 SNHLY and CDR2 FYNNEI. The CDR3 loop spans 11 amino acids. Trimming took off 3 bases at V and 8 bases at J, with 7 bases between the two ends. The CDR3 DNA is TGTGCCAGCAGTGATGCAGTGGAAGCTTTCTTT. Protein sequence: CASSDAVEAFF.

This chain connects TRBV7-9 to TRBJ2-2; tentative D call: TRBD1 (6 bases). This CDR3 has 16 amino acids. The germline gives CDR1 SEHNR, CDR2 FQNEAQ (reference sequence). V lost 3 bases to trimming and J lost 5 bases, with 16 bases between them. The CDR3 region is CASSLGRDIGTGELFF. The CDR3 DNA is TGTGCCAGCAGCTTGGGTCGGGACATCGGTACCGGGGAGCTGTTTTTT.

The CDR3: CASSSDNTGELFF. The CDR3 DNA reads as TGTGCCAGCAGCTCAGATAACACCGGGGAGCTGTTTTTT. The chain links TRBV7-2 to TRBJ2-2; D not resolved. Between the trimmed V and J ends, which lost 4 bases and 2 bases, there was a span of 5 bases. Germline V gene sequence: CDR1 SGHTA, CDR2 FQGNSA. The CDR3 length is 13 residues.

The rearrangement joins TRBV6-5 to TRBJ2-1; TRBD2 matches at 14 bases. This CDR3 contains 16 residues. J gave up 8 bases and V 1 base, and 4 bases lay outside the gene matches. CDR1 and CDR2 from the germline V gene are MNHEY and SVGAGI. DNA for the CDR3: TGTGCCAGCAGTTACTTCGGGACTAGCGGGGGTCATGAGCAGTTCTTC. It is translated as CASSYFGTSGGHEQFF.

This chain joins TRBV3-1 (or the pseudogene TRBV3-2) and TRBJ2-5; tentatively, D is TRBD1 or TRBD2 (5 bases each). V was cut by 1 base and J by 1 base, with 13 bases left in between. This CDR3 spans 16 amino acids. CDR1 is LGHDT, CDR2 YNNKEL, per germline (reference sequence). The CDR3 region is CASSQGATGAQETQYF. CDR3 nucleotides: TGTGCCAGCAGCCAAGGTGCAACCGGGGCCCAAGAGACCCAGTACTTC.

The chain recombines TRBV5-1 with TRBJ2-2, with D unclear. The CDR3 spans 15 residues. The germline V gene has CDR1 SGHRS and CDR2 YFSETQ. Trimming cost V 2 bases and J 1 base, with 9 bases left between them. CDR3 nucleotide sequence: TGCGCCAGCAGCTTAACCGGCCAGAACACCGGGGAGCTGTTTTTT. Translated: CASSLTGQNTGELFF.

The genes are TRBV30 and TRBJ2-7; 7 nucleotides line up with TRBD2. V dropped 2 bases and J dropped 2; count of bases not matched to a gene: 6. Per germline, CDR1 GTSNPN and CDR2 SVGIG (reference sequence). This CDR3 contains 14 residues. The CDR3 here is CAWSFTSGAYEQYF. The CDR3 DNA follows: TGTGCCTGGAGTTTTACGAGCGGGGCCTACGAGCAGTACTTC.

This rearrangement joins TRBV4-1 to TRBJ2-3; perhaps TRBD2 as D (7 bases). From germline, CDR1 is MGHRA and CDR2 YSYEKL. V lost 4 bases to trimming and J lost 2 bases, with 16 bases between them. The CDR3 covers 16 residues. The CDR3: CASSPKGGGDTDTQYF. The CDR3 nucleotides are TGCGCCAGCAGCCCCAAAGGGGGGGGAGACACAGATACGCAGTATTTT.

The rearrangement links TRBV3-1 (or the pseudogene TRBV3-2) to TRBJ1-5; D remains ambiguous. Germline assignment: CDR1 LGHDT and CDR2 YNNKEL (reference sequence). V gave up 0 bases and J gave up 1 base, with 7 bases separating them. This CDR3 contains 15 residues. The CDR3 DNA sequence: TGTGCCAGCAGCCAAGATTTTGTCAGCAATCAGCCCCAGCATTTT. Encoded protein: CASSQDFVSNQPQHF.

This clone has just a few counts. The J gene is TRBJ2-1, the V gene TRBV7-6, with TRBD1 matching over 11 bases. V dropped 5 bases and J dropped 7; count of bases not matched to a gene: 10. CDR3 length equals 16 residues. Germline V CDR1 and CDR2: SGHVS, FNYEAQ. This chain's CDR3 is CASSLTGTGGRNEQFF. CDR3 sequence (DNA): TGTGCCAGCAGCCTCACCGGGACAGGGGGACGGAATGAGCAGTTCTTC.

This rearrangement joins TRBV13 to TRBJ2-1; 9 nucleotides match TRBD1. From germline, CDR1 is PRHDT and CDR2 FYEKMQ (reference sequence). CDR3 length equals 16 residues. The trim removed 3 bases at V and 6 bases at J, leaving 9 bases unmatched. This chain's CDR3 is CASSFDARQGGNEQFF. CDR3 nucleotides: TGTGCCAGCAGCTTCGATGCAAGACAGGGGGGCAATGAGCAGTTCTTC.

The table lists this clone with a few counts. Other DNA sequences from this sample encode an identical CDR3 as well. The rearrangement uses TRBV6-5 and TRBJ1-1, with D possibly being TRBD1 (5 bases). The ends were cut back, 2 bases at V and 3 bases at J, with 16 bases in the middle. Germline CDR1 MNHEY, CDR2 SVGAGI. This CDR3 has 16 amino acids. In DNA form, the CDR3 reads TGTGCCAGCAGTTACGGGACTCCTACGCCAGACACTGAAGCTTTCTTT. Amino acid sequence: CASSYGTPTPDTEAFF.

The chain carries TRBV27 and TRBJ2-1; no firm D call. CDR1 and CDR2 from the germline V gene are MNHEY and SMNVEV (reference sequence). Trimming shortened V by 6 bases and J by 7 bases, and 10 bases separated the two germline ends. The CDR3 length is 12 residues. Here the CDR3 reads CASRERLNEQFF. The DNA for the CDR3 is TGTGCCAGCAGGGAGAGGTTGAATGAGCAGTTCTTC.

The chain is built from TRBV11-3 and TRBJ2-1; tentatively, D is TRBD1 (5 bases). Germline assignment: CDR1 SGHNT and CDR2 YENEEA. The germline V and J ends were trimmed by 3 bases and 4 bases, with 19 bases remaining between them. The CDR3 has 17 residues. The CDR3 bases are TGTGCCAGCAGCTTCGTCCAAGGGGTTGATATTTACAATGAGCAGTTCTTC. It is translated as CASSFVQGVDIYNEQFF.

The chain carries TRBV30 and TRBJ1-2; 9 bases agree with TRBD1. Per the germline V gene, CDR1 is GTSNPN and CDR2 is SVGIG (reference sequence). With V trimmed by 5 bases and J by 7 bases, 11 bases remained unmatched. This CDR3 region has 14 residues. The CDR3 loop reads CAWDRGSIEGGYTF. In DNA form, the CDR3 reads TGTGCCTGGGACAGGGGGAGTATAGAGGGTGGCTACACCTTC.

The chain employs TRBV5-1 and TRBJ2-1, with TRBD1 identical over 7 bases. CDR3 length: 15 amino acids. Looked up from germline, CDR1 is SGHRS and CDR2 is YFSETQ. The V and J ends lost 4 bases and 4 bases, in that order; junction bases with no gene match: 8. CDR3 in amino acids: CASSQQGQAYNEQFF. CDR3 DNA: TGCGCCAGCAGCCAACAAGGACAGGCTTACAATGAGCAGTTCTTC.

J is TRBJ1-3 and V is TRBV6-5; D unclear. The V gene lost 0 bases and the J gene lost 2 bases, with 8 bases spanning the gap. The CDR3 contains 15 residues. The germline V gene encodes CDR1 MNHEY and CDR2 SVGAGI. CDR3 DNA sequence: TGTGCCAGCAGTTACTCACCGACACCTGGAAACACCATATATTTT. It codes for CASSYSPTPGNTIYF.